This TCR beta chain was captured in a study of blood T cells in healthy people across ages. Per the germline V gene, CDR1 is SGHAT and CDR2 is FQNNGV. There are 12 residues in the CDR3. The V end was cut by 1 base, the J end by 10 bases, with 8 bases between. This clonotype turned up a few times. The authors ran a second PCR of roughly 6 to 11 cycles using a sample-barcoded 5' primer and a J-beta primer mix. MiXCR was run by TCRdb on the 5' RACE reads, yielding one entry per CDR3 protein. Of 1.5 million to 2 million distinct CDR3 sequences in the sample, 28% were seen once. This chain links TRBV11-2 with TRBJ2-1, with a possible D match to TRBD2 (5 bases). Material: blood. The clonotype was recovered from a woman aged 25 to 39 in good health. CDR3 coding DNA: TGTGCCAGCAGCTTAGCGACGGGGGAGCAGTTCTTC. Protein product: CASSLATGEQFF.